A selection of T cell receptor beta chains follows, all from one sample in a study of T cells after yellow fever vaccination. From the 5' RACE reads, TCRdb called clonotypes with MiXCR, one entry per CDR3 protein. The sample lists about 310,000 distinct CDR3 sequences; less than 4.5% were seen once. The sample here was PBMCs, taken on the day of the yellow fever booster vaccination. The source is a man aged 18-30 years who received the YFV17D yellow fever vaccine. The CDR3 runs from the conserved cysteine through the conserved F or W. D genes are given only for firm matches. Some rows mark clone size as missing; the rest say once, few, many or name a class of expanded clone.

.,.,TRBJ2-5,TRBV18,TGTGCCAGCTCACCAAACGGTATTCAGCAAGAGACCCAGTACTTC,CASSPNGIQQETQYF
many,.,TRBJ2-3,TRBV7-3,TGTGCCAGCAGCTTAAACGCGGATACGCAGTATTTT,CASSLNADTQYF
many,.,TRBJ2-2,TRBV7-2,TGTGCCACCAGAGAGGGCGGGGAGCTGTTTTTT,CATREGGELFF
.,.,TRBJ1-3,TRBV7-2,TGTGCCAGCAGCTTGGTGACAGGCCACTCTGGAAACACCATATATTTT,CASSLVTGHSGNTIYF
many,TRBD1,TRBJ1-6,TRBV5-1,TGCGCCAGCAGTCGGGACAGCAATAATTCACCCCTCCACTTT,CASSRDSNNSPLHF
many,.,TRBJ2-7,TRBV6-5,TGTGCCAGTGGGGGAACCTACGAGCAGTACTTC,CASGGTYEQYF
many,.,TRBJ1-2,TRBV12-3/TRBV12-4,TGTGCCAGCAGTTTAGGGGTCTATGGCTACACCTTC,CASSLGVYGYTF
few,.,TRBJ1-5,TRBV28,TGTGCCAGCAGACCCCGCGGGGCCCCTGGTCAGCCCCAGCATTTT,CASRPRGAPGQPQHF
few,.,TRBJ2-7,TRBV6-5,TGTGCCAGCAGTTACTCGCAATCAGGGGGGTACGAGCAGTACTTC,CASSYSQSGGYEQYF
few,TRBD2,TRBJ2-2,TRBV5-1,TGCGCCAGCAGCTTCGGGCTAGCGGGGTTGAACACCGGGGAGCTGTTTTTT,CASSFGLAGLNTGELFF
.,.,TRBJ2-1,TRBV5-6,TGTGCCAGCAGCCCGGGACTCCAGTACAATGAGCAGTTCTTC,CASSPGLQYNEQFF